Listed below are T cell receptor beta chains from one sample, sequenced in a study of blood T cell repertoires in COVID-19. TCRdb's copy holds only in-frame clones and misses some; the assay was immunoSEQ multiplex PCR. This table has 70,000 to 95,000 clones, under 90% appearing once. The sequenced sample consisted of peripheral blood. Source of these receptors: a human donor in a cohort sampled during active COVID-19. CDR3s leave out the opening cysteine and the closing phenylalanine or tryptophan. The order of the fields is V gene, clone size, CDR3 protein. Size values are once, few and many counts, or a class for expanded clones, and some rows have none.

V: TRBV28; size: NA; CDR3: ASSSGTVSNEKLF
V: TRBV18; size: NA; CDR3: ASSPLKSLEGGEAF
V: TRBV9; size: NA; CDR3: ASSVSPQVLNYGYT
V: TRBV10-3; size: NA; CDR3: ATTEGNQPQH
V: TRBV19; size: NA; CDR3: ASSTGQGAQLFDGYT
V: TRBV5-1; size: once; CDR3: ASSPGQGLNEQF
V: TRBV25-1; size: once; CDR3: ASSGTGSEQY
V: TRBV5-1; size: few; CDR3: ASSSQGPGIEQY
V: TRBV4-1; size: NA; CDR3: ASSQDRGLGAF
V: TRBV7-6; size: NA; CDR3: ASSSLGGRGRDEQY
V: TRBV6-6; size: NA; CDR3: ASSSRGGPNYGYT
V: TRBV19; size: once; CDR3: ASSLWAESTNYGYT
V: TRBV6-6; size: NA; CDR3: ASSSGDGRQDTQY
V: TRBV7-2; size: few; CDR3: ASSIAAGRMTDTQY
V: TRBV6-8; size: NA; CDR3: ASSYSSGRVDTQY
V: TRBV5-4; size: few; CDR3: ASSLGPPRQSSTYEQY
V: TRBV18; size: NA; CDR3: ASSPLRTNTGELF
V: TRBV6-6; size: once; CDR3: ASIRASGGYEQY
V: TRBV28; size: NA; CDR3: ASSLWDRGRGTEAF
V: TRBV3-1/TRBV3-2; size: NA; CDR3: ASSGQNTDTQY
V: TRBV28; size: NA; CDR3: ASSFEGAGSYEQY
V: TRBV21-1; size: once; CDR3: ASSNRGPPSYEQY
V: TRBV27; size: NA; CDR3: ASRRQGTGYEQY
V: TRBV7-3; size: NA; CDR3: ASSSQGLAGAFKGETQY
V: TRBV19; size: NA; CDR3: ASSDGTSGGLTDTQY
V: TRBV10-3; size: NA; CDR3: AISYGRYPDTQY
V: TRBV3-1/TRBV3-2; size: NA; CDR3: ASSLRWANVLT
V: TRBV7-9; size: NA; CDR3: ASTSSGMSETQY
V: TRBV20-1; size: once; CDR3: SASTSGLQY
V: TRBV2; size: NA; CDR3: ASSETGSGELF
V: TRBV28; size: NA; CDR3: ASSLPPGGTDTQY
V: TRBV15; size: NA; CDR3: ATSRYIGQGLAKNIQY
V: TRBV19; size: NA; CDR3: ASSPQGLNTEAF
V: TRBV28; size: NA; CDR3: ASSPLGGANGYT
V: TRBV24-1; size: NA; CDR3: ATSDPGTTNNEQF
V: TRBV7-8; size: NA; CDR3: ASSFDDSPEQY
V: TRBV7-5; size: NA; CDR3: ARSRRKAANTGELF
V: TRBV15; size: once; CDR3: ATSRGRGGTYEQY
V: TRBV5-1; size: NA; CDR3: ASSLTVGSGTGGAGTYEQY
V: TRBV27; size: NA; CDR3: ASSPNQYNEQF
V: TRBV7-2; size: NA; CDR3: ASSSRDRGNIQY
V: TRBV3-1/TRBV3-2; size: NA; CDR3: ASSHTGVRDGNYGYT